This T cell receptor beta chain was identified during a study of OX40 agonist ivuxolimab in advanced cancers. Across the whole study: Every patient in dose escalation had hepatocellular carcinoma, melanoma, renal cell or head and neck cancer. The study, taken as a whole, reports: CD4+ T cells averaged fewer expanded clones than CD8+ T cells.

This CDR3 has 15 residues. Germline CDR1 SGHRS, CDR2 YFSETQ. The J segment lost 5 bases and the V segment lost 2 bases, leaving 5 bases of the junction unmatched. With regard to this clone: No antigen is known for it.

Sequencing was performed with immunoSEQ multiplex PCR; in TCRdb, only in-frame clones are kept and a portion is missing. The sample holds 40,000 to 60,000 clones, roughly 84% seen once. Specimen: CD4+ or CD8+ T cells sorted from blood, collected in a trial of the OX40 agonist ivuxolimab. The TCR was taken from an adult with an advanced solid tumor such as melanoma, head and neck, liver or kidney cancer. The gene calls are TRBV5-1 and TRBJ1-1; 11 bases are shared with TRBD1. The CDR3 region is CASSFPGQGGTEAFF. CDR3 in DNA: TGCGCCAGCAGCTTTCCGGGACAGGGGGGTACTGAAGCTTTCTTT.